A single sample gave rise to the 32 T cell receptor beta chains below, sequenced in a study of blood T cell repertoires in COVID-19. Assay: immunoSEQ multiplex PCR; the TCRdb copy retains only in-frame clones and omits some. The data show around 300,000 clones, around 87% seen once. Sequences were obtained from peripheral blood. These receptors all stem from a woman aged 30 to 39 who had recovered from COVID-19.

J is TRBJ2-1 and V is TRBV24-1, with 9 bases that match TRBD1. Trimming removed 4 bases from V and 8 bases from J; junction bases left unmatched: 11. CDR3 length: 16 residues. The germline CDR1 and CDR2 sequences are KGHDR and SFDVKD. The CDR3 nucleotides are TGTGCCACCAGTGACCCCGGACAGGGGAGTGGCGATGAGCAGTTCTTC. Translated: CATSDPGQGSGDEQFF.

The V call is TRBV7-2, the J call TRBJ2-3, with 8 bases identical to TRBD2. This CDR3 has 15 amino acids. J gave up 8 bases and V 4 bases, and 11 bases lay outside the gene matches. Germline V CDR1 and CDR2: SGHTA, FQGNSA. The CDR3 region has the DNA TGTGCCAGCAGCTCGATAGCGGGATCCTCTGGTACGCAGTATTTT. Encoded protein: CASSSIAGSSGTQYF.

This clone was seen a handful of times. The chain carries TRBV28 and TRBJ1-5; TRBD1 matches at 7 bases. V dropped 3 bases and J dropped 6; count of bases not matched to a gene: 5. The CDR3 length is 14 residues. CDR1 is MDHEN and CDR2 is SYDVKM in the germline V gene. The CDR3 DNA is TGTGCCAGCAGTTTCGACAGGGCTGGTCAGCCCCAGCATTTT. It translates to CASSFDRAGQPQHF.

The chain combines TRBV5-1 with TRBJ1-2; 8 nucleotides match TRBD1. The CDR3 has 13 residues. With 4 bases clipped from V and 12 bases from J, the junction kept 11 bases outside the gene matches. Germline V lookup: CDR1 SGHRS, CDR2 YFSETQ. Here the CDR3 DNA reads TGCGCCAGCAGCGAGGCCCCAGGGGGCAAGCACACCTTC. Translating it yields CASSEAPGGKHTF.

The rearrangement joins TRBV6-5 to TRBJ1-1; tentatively, D is TRBD1 (6 bases). V lost 6 bases to trimming and J lost 4 bases, with 15 bases between them. Germline V gene lookup returns CDR1 MNHEY and CDR2 SVGAGI. The CDR3 has 14 residues. In nucleotides, the CDR3 is TGTGCCAGCAGCCAACAGGGCGCCAGCACTGAAGCTTTCTTT. Residues: CASSQQGASTEAFF.

The chain combines TRBV11-2 with TRBJ2-2; 13 nucleotides match TRBD2. Germline CDR1 reads SGHAT; CDR2 reads FQNNGV. V shed 6 bases, J shed 5 bases, and the junction held 3 bases outside the gene matches. The CDR3 runs to 15 residues. This chain's CDR3 is CASSPLAGGTGELFF. The CDR3 DNA reads TGTGCCAGCAGTCCACTAGCGGGGGGGACCGGGGAGCTGTTTTTT.

The CDR3 DNA reads TGTGCCAGCAGTGATCCCCTAGCGGGCAACTACAATGAGCAGTTCTTC. Protein sequence: CASSDPLAGNYNEQFF. The chain couples TRBV27 to TRBJ2-1; 8 nucleotides agree with TRBD2. The V gene's germline CDR1 is MNHEY and CDR2 SMNVEV (reference sequence). After removal of 5 bases from V and 3 bases from J, the junction contained 9 bases not matched to a gene. The CDR3 length is 16 residues.

This clone was recorded only once. The chain couples TRBV6-5 to TRBJ2-1, with 7 bases fitting TRBD1. In germline, CDR1 is MNHEY, CDR2 SVGAGI. The CDR3 runs to 14 residues. Trimming at V came to 10 bases and at J to 1 base, leaving 7 bases not matched to a gene. The CDR3 bases are TGTGCCATCGTCGACAGGGCTTCCTACAATGAGCAGTTCTTC. This sequence encodes CAIVDRASYNEQFF.

The rearrangement uses TRBV24-1 and TRBJ1-6; TRBD1 matches 9 bases. In germline, CDR1 is KGHDR, CDR2 SFDVKD. The CDR3 sequence is 13 residues long. The CDR3 coding sequence is TGTGCACCCCCGGGACAGGGTGGTTCACCCCTCCACTTT. Translated: CAPPGQGGSPLHF.

The chain employs TRBV4-1 and TRBJ1-1; D remains unclear. Trimming stripped 3 bases from V and 3 bases from J, with 8 bases between. CDR3 length equals 13 residues. CDR1 and CDR2 from the germline V gene are MGHRA and YSYEKL. The CDR3 DNA sequence: TGCGCCAGCAGCCAGACCCGGGACACTGAAGCTTTCTTT. Its protein is CASSQTRDTEAFF.

The chain uses TRBV7-2 and TRBJ2-7, with TRBD2 matching 12 bases. CDR1 SGHTA and CDR2 FQGNSA come from the germline V gene. With V trimmed by 5 bases and J by 4 bases, 18 bases remained unmatched. This CDR3 is 19 amino acids long. This CDR3 is CASSHGYRLAGEGLYEQYF. CDR3 in DNA: TGTGCCAGCAGCCACGGATACCGACTAGCGGGAGAGGGGCTTTACGAGCAGTACTTC.

The V gene is TRBV28, the J gene TRBJ2-5, with 12 bases lining up with TRBD2. The germline CDR1 and CDR2 sequences are MDHEN and SYDVKM. The V segment lost 4 bases and the J segment 5 bases; nucleotides outside the gene matches: 5. The CDR3 has 15 residues. CDR3 loop: CASSSRTSGTETQYF. Written as DNA, the CDR3 is TGTGCCAGCAGTTCTCGGACTAGCGGGACGGAGACCCAGTACTTC.

This sequence joins TRBV4-3 and TRBJ2-2, with 7 positions matching TRBD2. The CDR3 runs 16 residues. V lost 1 base to trimming and J lost 3 bases; unmatched junction nucleotides: 5. The germline V gene encodes CDR1 LGHNA and CDR2 YSLEER. CDR3 residues: CASSQGGRDYTGELFF. The CDR3 DNA reads as TGCGCCAGCAGCCAAGGAGGGAGGGACTACACCGGGGAGCTGTTTTTT.

This chain connects TRBV9 to TRBJ1-1; 7 nucleotides agree with TRBD1. CDR3 length: 16 amino acids. Unmatched junction bases numbered 9, after V lost 0 bases and J lost 4 bases. Germline V gene data show CDR1 as SGDLS and CDR2 as YYNGEE. This CDR3 reads CASSVDGQEGVTEAFF. The CDR3 DNA reads as TGTGCCAGCAGCGTAGATGGACAGGAAGGGGTCACTGAAGCTTTCTTT. Filled out from reference TRBV9 and TRBJ1-1, the complete variable domain reads DSGVTQTPKHLITATGQRVTLRCSPRSGDLSVYWYQQSLDQGLQFLIQYYNGEERAKGNILERFSAQQFPDLHSELNLSSLELGDSALYFCASSVDGQEGVTEAFFGQGTRLTVV.

The V gene is TRBV5-4, the J gene TRBJ1-4; D is unresolved. The V gene's germline CDR1 is SGHNT and CDR2 YYREEE (reference sequence). Trimming pared 1 base from V and 6 bases from J, leaving 10 bases between. This CDR3 contains 14 residues. This CDR3 is CASSLWSEDEKLFF. The CDR3 region has the DNA TGTGCCAGCAGCTTGTGGTCAGAAGATGAAAAACTGTTTTTT.

V and J are TRBV7-9 and TRBJ1-2; 7 positions match TRBD1. Looked up from germline, CDR1 is SEHNR and CDR2 is FQNEAQ (reference sequence). There are 14 residues in the CDR3. Unmatched junction bases numbered 6, after V lost 4 bases and J lost 4 bases. CDR3 nucleotide sequence: TGTGCCAGCAGCTCGGGACAGCCCCTCTATGGCTACACCTTC. Translated, it gives CASSSGQPLYGYTF.

The V and J genes are TRBV21-1 and TRBJ2-7; TRBD1, as called in the table, went unchecked against the DNA. TRBV21-1 is annotated as a pseudogene. The CDR3 contains 14 residues. DNA for the CDR3: TGTGCCAGCAGCACGGGACAGTTATCCTACGAGCAGTACTTC. Protein: CASSTGQLSYEQYF.

The chain uses TRBV5-6 and TRBJ1-3, with D perhaps matching TRBD1 (5 bases). The CDR3 is made up of 15 amino acids. The V and J ends lost 3 bases and 2 bases respectively, with 12 bases between them. Germline V gene lookup returns CDR1 SGHDT and CDR2 YYEEEE. The CDR3 region is CASSSMGGAGNTIYF. The CDR3 coding sequence is TGTGCCAGCAGCTCTATGGGAGGGGCTGGAAACACCATATATTTT.

The chain recombines TRBV7-3 with TRBJ1-1; TRBD1 agrees at 7 bases. CDR3 size: 14 residues. Germline V gives CDR1 SGHTA, CDR2 FQGTGA. The V segment lost 5 bases and the J segment 3 bases; nucleotides outside the gene matches: 6. The CDR3 region is CASSDRTGDTEAFF. The CDR3 DNA sequence: TGTGCCAGCAGCGACAGAACAGGGGACACTGAAGCTTTCTTT.

The chain links TRBV18 to TRBJ1-3; D is unclear. Germline lookup yields CDR1 KGHSH and CDR2 LQKENI. The CDR3 has 16 residues. V shed 4 bases and J shed 0 bases, with 13 bases lying between them. The CDR3 sequence is CASSLGAVGSGNTIYF. The CDR3, as DNA: TGTGCCAGCTCACTTGGAGCAGTCGGCTCTGGAAACACCATATATTTT.

The rearrangement links TRBV11-2 to TRBJ2-3; 9 nucleotides agree with TRBD2. Trimming at V came to 5 bases and at J to 0 bases, leaving 9 bases not matched to a gene. The CDR3 is 17 amino acids. Looked up from germline, CDR1 is SGHAT and CDR2 is FQNNGV. CDR3 nucleotides: TGTGCCAGCAGCGTCTCGGGGCTAGCGGGGAGCACAGATACGCAGTATTTT. Translating gives CASSVSGLAGSTDTQYF.

The chain combines TRBV18 with TRBJ2-1; D perhaps matches TRBD1 (5 bases). Germline lookup yields CDR1 KGHSH and CDR2 LQKENI. Trimming took 3 bases from V and 13 from J, leaving 16 bases between them. The length of the CDR3 is 13 residues. The DNA of the CDR3 is TGTGCCAGCTCACCCCGTCAGGGTCAATCACAGTTCTTC. Amino acid sequence: CASSPRQGQSQFF.

The chain links TRBV27 to TRBJ2-1; maybe TRBD2 (5 bases). CDR1 MNHEY and CDR2 SMNVEV come from the germline V gene (reference sequence). The CDR3 length is 16 residues. Trimming removed 5 bases at V and 10 bases at J, with 24 bases between. The CDR3 DNA follows: TGTGCCAGCAGTACACGACTATCTGCCCCACCATTGGAGCAGTTCTTC. It is translated as CASSTRLSAPPLEQFF.

The chain couples TRBV4-3 to TRBJ2-7; 9 bases fit TRBD1. The germline gives CDR1 LGHNA, CDR2 YSLEER. This CDR3 is built from 15 residues. With 9 bases clipped from V and 7 bases from J, the junction kept 16 bases outside the gene matches. CDR3 bases: TGCGCCAGTACGGAGTGGGACAGGGTTTCGAGGGAGCAGTACTTC. Residues: CASTEWDRVSREQYF.

This chain connects TRBV3-1 (or the pseudogene TRBV3-2) to TRBJ2-7, with 8 bases identical to TRBD1. Germline lookup yields CDR1 LGHDT and CDR2 YNNKEL (reference sequence). Trimming cost V 0 bases and J 3 bases; bases outside gene matches: 10. The CDR3 has 17 amino acids. CDR3 in DNA: TGTGCCAGCAGCCAAGATTTGCCCGGACAGGGCAGCTACGAGCAGTACTTC. Its protein product is CASSQDLPGQGSYEQYF.

The chain couples TRBV6-6 to TRBJ2-5; TRBD1 matches at 8 bases. CDR1 is MNHNY and CDR2 is SVGAGI in the germline V gene (reference sequence). The CDR3 is made up of 16 amino acids. V lost 6 bases to trimming and J lost 5 bases; unmatched junction nucleotides: 14. CDR3 in DNA: TGTGCCAGCAGGCTCACAGGGGGAGGAATCGGCGAGACCCAGTACTTC. It codes for CASRLTGGGIGETQYF.

The rearrangement joins TRBV7-9 to TRBJ1-1; a possible D gene is TRBD1 (5 bases). Germline CDR1 is SEHNR and CDR2 is FQNEAQ (reference sequence). The CDR3 extends over 15 amino acids. V lost 5 bases and J lost 4, with 17 bases in between. DNA of the CDR3: TGTGCCAGCAGCCTAAGCGGGGGTGTTAGCACTGAAGCTTTCTTT. Translation gives CASSLSGGVSTEAFF.

This chain connects TRBV25-1 to TRBJ2-7, with TRBD2 as a possible D gene (5 bases). V dropped 4 bases and J dropped 6 bases, with 13 bases sitting between them. Germline V lookup: CDR1 MGHDK, CDR2 SYGVNS. The CDR3 loop spans 13 amino acids. The CDR3 sequence is CASSGTLASEQYF. DNA of the CDR3: TGTGCCAGCAGTGGGACTCTTGCATCCGAGCAGTACTTC.

The gene calls are TRBV6-5 and TRBJ2-2; TRBD2 matches at 11 bases. Germline CDR1 MNHEY, CDR2 SVGAGI. The CDR3 spans 14 residues. Unmatched junction bases numbered 2, after V lost 10 bases and J lost 1 base. The CDR3 region has the DNA TGTGCCACAACTAGCGGGGGGAACACCGGGGAGCTGTTTTTT. Amino acids: CATTSGGNTGELFF.

J is TRBJ1-3 and V is TRBV5-4, with D perhaps matching TRBD1 (6 bases). Trimming took 7 bases from V and 4 from J, leaving 12 bases between them. The germline CDR1 and CDR2 sequences are SGHNT and YYREEE (reference sequence). The CDR3 extends over 13 amino acids. CDR3 residues: CASEDSQGNTIYF. For the CDR3, the DNA is TGTGCCAGCGAGGACAGCCAAGGAAACACCATATATTTT. Full variable domain (rest looked up from reference TRBV5-4 and TRBJ1-3): ETGVTQSPTHLIKTRGQQVTLRCSSQSGHNTVSWYQQALGQGPQFIFQYYREEENGRGNFPPRFSGLQFPNYSSELNVNALELDDSALYLCASEDSQGNTIYFGEGSWLTVV.

The chain carries TRBV12-3 or TRBV12-4 and TRBJ1-2; possibly TRBD1 for D (5 bases). The V gene lost 8 bases and the J gene lost 0 bases, with 10 bases spanning the gap. The CDR3 has 13 amino acids. The CDR3 DNA reads as TGTGCCAGCCAATGGGGCACTAACTATGGCTACACCTTC. This translates into CASQWGTNYGYTF.

V gene TRBV5-1 combines with J gene TRBJ2-7; D perhaps matches TRBD2 (6 bases). Trimming removed 4 bases from V and 7 bases from J, with 18 bases in between. Germline CDR1 and CDR2: SGHRS and YFSETQ. CDR3 length equals 14 residues. The DNA of the CDR3 is TGCGCCAGCAGCCCCATCCGGGACTCCGGAGAGCAGTACTTC. Protein sequence: CASSPIRDSGEQYF. The full variable domain, rest sourced from reference TRBV5-1 and TRBJ2-7, is KAGVTQTPRYLIKTRGQQVTLSCSPISGHRSVSWYQQTPGQGLQFLFEYFSETQRNKGNFPGRFSGRQFSNSRSEMNVSTLELGDSALYLCASSPIRDSGEQYFGPGTRLTVT.